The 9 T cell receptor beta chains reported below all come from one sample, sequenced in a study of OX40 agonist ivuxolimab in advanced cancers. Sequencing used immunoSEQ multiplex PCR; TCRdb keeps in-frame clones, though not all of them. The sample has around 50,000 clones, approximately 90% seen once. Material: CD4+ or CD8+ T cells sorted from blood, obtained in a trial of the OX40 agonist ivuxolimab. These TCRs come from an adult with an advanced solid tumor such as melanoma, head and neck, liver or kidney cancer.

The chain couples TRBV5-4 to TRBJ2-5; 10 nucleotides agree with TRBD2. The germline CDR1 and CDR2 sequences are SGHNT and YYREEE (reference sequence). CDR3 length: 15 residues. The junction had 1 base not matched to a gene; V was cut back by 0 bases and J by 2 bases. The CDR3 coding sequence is TGTGCCAGCAGCTTGGGGACTAGCGGACAAGAGACCCAGTACTTC. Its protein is CASSLGTSGQETQYF.

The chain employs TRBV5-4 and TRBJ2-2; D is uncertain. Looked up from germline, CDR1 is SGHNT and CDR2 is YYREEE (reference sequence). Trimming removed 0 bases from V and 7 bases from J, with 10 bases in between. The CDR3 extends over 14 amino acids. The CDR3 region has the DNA TGTGCCAGCAGCTTGGCCGGTCAGAACGGGGAGCTGTTTTTT. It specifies CASSLAGQNGELFF. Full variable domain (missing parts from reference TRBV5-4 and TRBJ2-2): ETGVTQSPTHLIKTRGQQVTLRCSSQSGHNTVSWYQQALGQGPQFIFQYYREEENGRGNFPPRFSGLQFPNYSSELNVNALELDDSALYLCASSLAGQNGELFFGEGSRLTVL.

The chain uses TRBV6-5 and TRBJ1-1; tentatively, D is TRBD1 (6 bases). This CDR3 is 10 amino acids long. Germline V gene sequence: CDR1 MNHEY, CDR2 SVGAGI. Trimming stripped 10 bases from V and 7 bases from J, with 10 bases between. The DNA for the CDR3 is TGTGCCACCACCAGGGGTGAAGCTTTCTTT. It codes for CATTRGEAFF.

The CDR3 sequence is CASSPTGYTQETQYF. The CDR3 nucleotides are TGTGCCAGCAGCCCGACAGGCTATACCCAAGAGACCCAGTACTTC. The chain is built from TRBV14 and TRBJ2-5, with D perhaps matching TRBD1 (6 bases). The CDR3 covers 15 residues. The V end lost 4 bases, the J end lost 1 base, and 13 bases lay between the germline ends. Germline V gives CDR1 SGHDN, CDR2 FVKESK.

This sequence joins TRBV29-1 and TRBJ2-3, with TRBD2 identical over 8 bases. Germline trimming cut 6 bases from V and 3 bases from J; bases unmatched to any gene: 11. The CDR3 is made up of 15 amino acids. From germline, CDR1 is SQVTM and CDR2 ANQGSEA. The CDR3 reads CSVGRVGGGTDTQYF. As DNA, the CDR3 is TGCAGCGTCGGGAGGGTGGGAGGAGGGACAGATACGCAGTATTTT.

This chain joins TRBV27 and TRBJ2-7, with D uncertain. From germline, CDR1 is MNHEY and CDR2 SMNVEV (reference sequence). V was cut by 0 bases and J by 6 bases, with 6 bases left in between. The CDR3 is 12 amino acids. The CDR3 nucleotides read TGTGCCAGCAGTTTATCAGATATCGAGCAGTACTTC. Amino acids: CASSLSDIEQYF.

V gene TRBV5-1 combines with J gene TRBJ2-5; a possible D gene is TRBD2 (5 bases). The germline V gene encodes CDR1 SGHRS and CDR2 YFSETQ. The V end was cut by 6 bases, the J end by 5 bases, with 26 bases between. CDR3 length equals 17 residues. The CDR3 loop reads CASTALGARSVQETQYF. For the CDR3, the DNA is TGCGCCAGCACCGCACTAGGTGCCCGCTCGGTGCAGGAGACCCAGTACTTC.

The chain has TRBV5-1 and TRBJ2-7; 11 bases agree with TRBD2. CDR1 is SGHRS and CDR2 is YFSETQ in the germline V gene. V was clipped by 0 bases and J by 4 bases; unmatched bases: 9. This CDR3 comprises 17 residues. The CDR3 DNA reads TGCGCCAGCAGCTTGGGTCTTCTGACTAGCGGGAATTACGAGCAGTACTTC. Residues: CASSLGLLTSGNYEQYF.

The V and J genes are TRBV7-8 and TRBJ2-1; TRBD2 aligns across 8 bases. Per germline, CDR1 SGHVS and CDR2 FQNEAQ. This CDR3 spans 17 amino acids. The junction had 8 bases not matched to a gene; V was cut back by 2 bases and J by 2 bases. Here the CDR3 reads CASSLRFSGMTYNEQFF. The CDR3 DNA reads TGTGCCAGCAGCTTAAGGTTTAGCGGGATGACCTACAATGAGCAGTTCTTC.